The 3 T cell receptor beta chains below all came from one sample that was sequenced in a study of T cell responses to AZD1222 COVID-19 vaccine. Generated by immunoSEQ multiplex PCR, the TCRdb table keeps only in-frame clones and is missing some. The data show fewer than 200,000 clones, around nine tenths seen once. The sequences come from peripheral blood, collected on day 0 of AZD1222 vaccination. Source of these receptors: an adult in good health.

The chain couples TRBV2 to TRBJ1-1, with 7 bases identical to TRBD1. The CDR3 is made up of 15 amino acids. After removal of 8 bases from V and 5 bases from J, the junction contained 14 bases not matched to a gene. Germline CDR1 reads SNHLY; CDR2 reads FYNNEI. The CDR3 is CASRVQYRGHTEAFF. Written as DNA, the CDR3 is TGTGCCAGCCGAGTGCAGTACAGGGGTCATACTGAAGCTTTCTTT. Complete variable domain (other parts from reference TRBV2 and TRBJ1-1): EPEVTQTPSHQVTQMGQEVILRCVPISNHLYFYWYRQILGQKVEFLVSFYNNEISEKSEIFDDQFSVERPDGSNFTLKIRSTKLEDSAMYFCASRVQYRGHTEAFFGQGTRLTVV.

V gene TRBV14 combines with J gene TRBJ2-7, with D possibly being TRBD1 or TRBD2 (5 bases each). This CDR3 region has 14 residues. CDR1 is SGHDN, CDR2 FVKESK, per germline. Trimming removed 4 bases from V and 3 bases from J, with 13 bases in between. The CDR3 sequence: CASSLSGAGYEQYV. The CDR3 DNA sequence: TGTGCCAGCAGCCTCTCCGGGGCAGGCTACGAGCAGTACGTC.

This clone has only one observation. This rearrangement joins TRBV6-1 to TRBJ2-1, with 9 nucleotides matching TRBD2. J gave up 6 bases and V 4 bases, and 10 bases lay outside the gene matches. Germline CDR1 is MNHNS and CDR2 is SASEGT. CDR3 length equals 16 residues. The CDR3 DNA follows: TGTGCCAGCAGTGCCACTGGGACTAGCCGCTCCAATGAGCAGTTCTTC. Its protein product is CASSATGTSRSNEQFF.